This TCR beta chain is from a study of immune evolution from preneoplasia to lung adenocarcinoma. Here immunoSEQ multiplex PCR was the method, and the copy in TCRdb shows in-frame clones only, minus some. The sample includes fewer than 5,000 clones, approximately 84% of them seen just once. This clone was seen a few times. Its specificity is unknown. Patient tissue came from resections in Japan or China, 2014–2017. Study-wide results and limits: Normal lung had highest clonality; later lesions appeared denser, more diverse. Top clone share appeared to fall from AAH through AIS, MIA, adenocarcinoma.

CDR1 GTSNPN and CDR2 SVGIG come from the germline V gene (reference sequence). The CDR3 totals 14 residues. The V end was cut by 2 bases, the J end by 7 bases, with 15 bases between. The chain combines TRBV30 with TRBJ1-5, with D perhaps TRBD1 (6 bases). What was sequenced was FFPE adjacent normal lung tissue. The clonotype originates from a donor at least 70 years old with lung adenocarcinoma. CDR3 nucleotide sequence: TGTGCCTGGAGTAGGATAGAGGGGGGCCAGCCCCAGCATTTT. The encoded protein is CAWSRIEGGQPQHF.